This T cell receptor beta chain was recorded in a study of blood T cells in healthy people across ages. Across the study: The capture of about one barcoded beta molecule per two T cells was achieved by template switching. Study outcomes and limitations: Strong correlation linked observed beta diversity and percent naive T cells. In older individuals, TCR beta diversity per million T cells was lower, falling roughly linearly with age.

Using a J-beta primer mix together with a sample-barcoded 5' primer, a second PCR was run for roughly 7 to 11 cycles. Each of the cDNA molecules was tagged by a template-switch adaptor with 12 random nucleotides. Using its own MiXCR run on the 5' RACE reads, TCRdb lists one record per CDR3 protein. The data show 350,000 to 450,000 distinct CDR3 sequences, with about 52% seen just once and around 49% held by the top ten. Germline loops: CDR1 SGHTA, CDR2 FQGNSA. V was trimmed by 5 bases and J by 2 bases, leaving 10 bases between them. The CDR3 contains 13 residues. In the case of this clonotype: The antigen is unknown.

The sequencing sample was made of blood. This chain links TRBV7-2 with TRBJ2-7, with TRBD2 as a possible D gene (6 bases). The receptor was derived from a man aged 55 to 70 in good health. The CDR3: CASSLRRAYEQYF. The CDR3 bases are TGTGCCAGCAGCCTTCGGAGGGCCTACGAGCAGTACTTC.